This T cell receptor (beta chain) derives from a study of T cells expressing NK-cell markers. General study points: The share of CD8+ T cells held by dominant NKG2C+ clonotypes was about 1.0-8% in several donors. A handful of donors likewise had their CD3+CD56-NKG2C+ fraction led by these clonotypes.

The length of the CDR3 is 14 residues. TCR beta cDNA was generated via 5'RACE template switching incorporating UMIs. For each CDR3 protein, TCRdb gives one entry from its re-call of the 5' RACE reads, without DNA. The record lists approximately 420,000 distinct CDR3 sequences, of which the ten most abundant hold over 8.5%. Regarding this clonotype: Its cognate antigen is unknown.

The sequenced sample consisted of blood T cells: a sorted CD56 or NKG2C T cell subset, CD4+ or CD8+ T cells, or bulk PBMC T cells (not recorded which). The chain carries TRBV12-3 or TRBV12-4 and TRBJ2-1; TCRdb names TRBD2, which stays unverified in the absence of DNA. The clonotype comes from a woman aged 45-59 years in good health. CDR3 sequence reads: CASSLGEGPNEQFF.